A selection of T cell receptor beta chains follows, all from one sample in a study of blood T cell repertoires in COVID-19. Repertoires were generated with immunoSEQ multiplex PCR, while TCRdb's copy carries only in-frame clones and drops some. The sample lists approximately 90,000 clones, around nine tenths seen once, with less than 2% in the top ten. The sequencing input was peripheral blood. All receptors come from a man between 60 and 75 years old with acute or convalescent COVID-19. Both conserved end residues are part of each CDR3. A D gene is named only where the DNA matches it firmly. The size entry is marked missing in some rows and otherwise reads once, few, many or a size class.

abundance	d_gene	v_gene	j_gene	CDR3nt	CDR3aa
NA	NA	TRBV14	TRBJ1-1	TGTGCCAGCAGCCTCGAATGGCAGACTGAAGCTTTCTTT	CASSLEWQTEAFF
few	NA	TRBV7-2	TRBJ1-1	TGTGCCAGCAGCTTCGCCCTGGAGGGAGAAGCTTTCTTT	CASSFALEGEAFF
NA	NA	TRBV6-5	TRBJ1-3	TGTGCCAGCAATTCTCACAGTAACTCTGGAAACACCATATATTTT	CASNSHSNSGNTIYF
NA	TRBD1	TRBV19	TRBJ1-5	TGTGCCAGTAGTATCACGACAGGGGGTTTAAGCAATCAGCCCCAGCATTTT	CASSITTGGLSNQPQHF
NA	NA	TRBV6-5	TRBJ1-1	TGTGCCAGCAGTTACCCCCTAAACACTGAAGCTTTCTTT	CASSYPLNTEAFF
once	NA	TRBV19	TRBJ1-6	TGTGCCAGTAGTGCACAAGGCGGGAATTCACCCCTCCACTTT	CASSAQGGNSPLHF
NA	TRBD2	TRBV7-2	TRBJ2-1	TGTGCCAGCACCCTCGGGGGGACCAATGAGCAGTTCTTC	CASTLGGTNEQFF
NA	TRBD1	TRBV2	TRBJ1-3	TGTGCCAGCAGTCTAGACAGGGCCCCTGGAAACACCATATATTTT	CASSLDRAPGNTIYF
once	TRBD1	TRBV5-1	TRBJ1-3	TGCGCCAGCAAGGATGGGACAGGGCCCCTCTCTGGAAACACCATATATTTT	CASKDGTGPLSGNTIYF
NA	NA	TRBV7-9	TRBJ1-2	TGTGCCAGCAGCTCGACAGGAGCTAACTATGGCTACACCTTC	CASSSTGANYGYTF
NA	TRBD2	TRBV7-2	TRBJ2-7	TGTGCCAGCAGCCCTTGGGGGGGGACCTCCTACGAGCAGTACTTC	CASSPWGGTSYEQYF
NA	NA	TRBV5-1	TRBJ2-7	TGCGCCAGCAGCCCAAACTGGAGCTACGAGCAGTACTTC	CASSPNWSYEQYF
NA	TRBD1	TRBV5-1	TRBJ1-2	TGCGCCAGCAGCCTGGATCCCGGGACAGGGTCCTATGGCTACACCTTC	CASSLDPGTGSYGYTF
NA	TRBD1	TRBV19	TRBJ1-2	TGTGCCAGTAGCCTTAGGGGACAGGGGATCTATGGCTACACCTTC	CASSLRGQGIYGYTF
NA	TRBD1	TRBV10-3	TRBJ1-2	TGTGCCATAAGGGGGCGCGACTATGGCTACACCTTC	CAIRGRDYGYTF
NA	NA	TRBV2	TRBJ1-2	TGTGCCAGCAGTGCCGCTAACTATGGCTACACCTTC	CASSAANYGYTF
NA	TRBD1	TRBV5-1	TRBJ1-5	TGCGCCAGCAGCTTGGGGTCTAGGACAGGAAACAATCAGCCCCAGCATTTT	CASSLGSRTGNNQPQHF
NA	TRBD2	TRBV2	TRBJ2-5	TGTGCCAGCCTACTAGCGGGGGCCCGGGAGACCCAGTACTTC	CASLLAGARETQYF
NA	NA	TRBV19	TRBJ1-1	TGTGCCAGTAGTATGAGGCCAGGGCACAGTCGGGACACTGAAGCTTTCTTT	CASSMRPGHSRDTEAFF
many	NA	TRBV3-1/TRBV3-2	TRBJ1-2	TGTGCCAGCAGCCAGCGGACAATGCCCGGCTACACCTTC	CASSQRTMPGYTF
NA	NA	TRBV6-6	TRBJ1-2	TGTGCCAGCAGAGAGGGAGGACCCGGGGATGGCTACACCTTC	CASREGGPGDGYTF
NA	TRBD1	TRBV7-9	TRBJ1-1	TGTGCCAGCAGCTTAGTGACAGGGAGCGCTCCTGAAGCTTTCTTT	CASSLVTGSAPEAFF
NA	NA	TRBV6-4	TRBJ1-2	TGTGCCAGCAGTCAACAGGTAGCTAACTATGGCTACACCTTC	CASSQQVANYGYTF
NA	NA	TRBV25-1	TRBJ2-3	TGTGCCAGCAGTGAATTCGTCTCCACAGATACGCAGTATTTT	CASSEFVSTDTQYF
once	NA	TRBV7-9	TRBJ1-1	TGTGCCAGCAGCTTAAGACAGGAAGCTTTCTTT	CASSLRQEAFF
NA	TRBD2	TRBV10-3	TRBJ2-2	TGTGCCACCACGTTAGCGGGGGGCTTAACCGGGGAGCTGTTTTTT	CATTLAGGLTGELFF
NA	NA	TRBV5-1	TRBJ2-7	TGCGCCAGCAGTTCAGGATACGAGCAGTACTTC	CASSSGYEQYF
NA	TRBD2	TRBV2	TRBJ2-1	TGTGCCAGCAGTCCCCAGCGGACTAGCCGCTACAATGAGCAGTTCTTC	CASSPQRTSRYNEQFF
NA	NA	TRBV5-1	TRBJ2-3	TGCGCCAGCAGGCGCGCCGATTACACAGATACGCAGTATTTT	CASRRADYTDTQYF
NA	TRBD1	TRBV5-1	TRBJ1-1	TGCGCCAGCAGCTTGGTTGGCAGGGGGCCTGAAGCTTTCTTT	CASSLVGRGPEAFF
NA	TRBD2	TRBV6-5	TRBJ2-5	TGTGCCAGCAGTACCTTAGCGGGGTTCCAAGAGACCCAGTACTTC	CASSTLAGFQETQYF
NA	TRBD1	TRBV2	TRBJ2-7	TGTGCCAGCCTTTCTGGGACAGTTTTCTACGAGCAGTACTTC	CASLSGTVFYEQYF
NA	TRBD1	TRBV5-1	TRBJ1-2	TGCGCCAGCAGCTTGTCCGGACAGGGGAATGGCTACACCTTC	CASSLSGQGNGYTF
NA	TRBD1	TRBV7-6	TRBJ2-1	TGTGCCAGCAGCTTCCTCCGGGACAGGGCAGGGAATGAGCAGTTCTTC	CASSFLRDRAGNEQFF
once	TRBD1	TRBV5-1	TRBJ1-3	TGCGCCAGCAGCCGGGACAGCTTAATCTCTGGAAACACCATATATTTT	CASSRDSLISGNTIYF
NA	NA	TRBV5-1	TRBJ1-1	TGCGCCAGCAGCTTGCAACTGGGGGGGACTGAAGCTTTCTTT	CASSLQLGGTEAFF
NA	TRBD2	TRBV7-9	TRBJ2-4	TGTGCCAGCAGCTTTGGCGGGGGGGCCAAGACCAAAAACATTCAGTACTTC	CASSFGGGAKTKNIQYF
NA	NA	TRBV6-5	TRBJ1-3	TGTGCCAGCAGTTACTCGGCGGCGGAGGAGAACACCATATATTTT	CASSYSAAEENTIYF
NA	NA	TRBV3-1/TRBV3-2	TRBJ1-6	TGTGCCAGCAGCCAAGCTTGGGGGGATTCACCCCTCCACTTT	CASSQAWGDSPLHF
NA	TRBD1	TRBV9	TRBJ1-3	TGTGCCAGCAGCATTGGGACAGGGACTGGAAACACCATATATTTT	CASSIGTGTGNTIYF
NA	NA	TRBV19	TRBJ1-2	TGTGCCAGTAGTATACCGGGGCTAGCGAACTATGGCTACACCTTC	CASSIPGLANYGYTF
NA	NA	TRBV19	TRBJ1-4	TGTGCCAGTAGCGGGATTACAAGGGAAAAACTGTTTTTT	CASSGITREKLFF
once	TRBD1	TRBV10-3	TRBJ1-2	TGTGCCATCATTCAAGGACAGGGGTTAGGAGGCTACACCTTC	CAIIQGQGLGGYTF
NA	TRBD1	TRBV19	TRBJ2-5	TGTGCCAGTAGTGTGGACAGGGTCCAAGAGACCCAGTACTTC	CASSVDRVQETQYF
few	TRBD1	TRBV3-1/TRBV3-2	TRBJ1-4	TGTGCCAGCAGCCGGGGACAGTCAAATGAAAAACTGTTTTTT	CASSRGQSNEKLFF
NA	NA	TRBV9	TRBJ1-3	TGTGCCAGCAGCATGGGACACTCTGGAAACACCATATATTTT	CASSMGHSGNTIYF
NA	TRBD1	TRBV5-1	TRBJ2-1	TGCGCCAGCAGCTTCGGGACAGTCAACAATGAGCAGTTCTTC	CASSFGTVNNEQFF
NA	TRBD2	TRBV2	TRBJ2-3	TGTGCCAGCAGTGCTAGGACTAGCGGGGGTGATACGCAGTATTTT	CASSARTSGGDTQYF
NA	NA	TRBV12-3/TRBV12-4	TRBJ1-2	TGTGCCAGCACCCCAAGGGCAGGGGTTGGCTACACCTTC	CASTPRAGVGYTF
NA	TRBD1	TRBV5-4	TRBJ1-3	TGTGCCAGCAGACTCCAGGGGGCGGCTGGAAACACCATATATTTT	CASRLQGAAGNTIYF
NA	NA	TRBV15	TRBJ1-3	TGTGCCACCAGCAGAGGGACAGTCTCTGGAAACACCATATATTTT	CATSRGTVSGNTIYF
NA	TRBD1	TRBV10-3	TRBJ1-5	TGTGCCATCAGTGACGGGGACAGGGGCCTAAGCAATCAGCCCCAGCATTTT	CAISDGDRGLSNQPQHF